This record looks at one TCR beta chain sequence and its context. In the original workflow: Nucleated cell counts were estimated from reference gene primer amplification. The method was immunoSEQ multiplex PCR; TCRdb's version includes in-frame clones alone and lacks a portion of them. V, J and clone size were drawn from that table, and D and trimming were deduced from the DNA. The sample contains roughly 60,000 clones, over 55% of which appear only once. The CDR3 is 15 amino acids. The V gene lost 7 bases and the J gene lost 6 bases, with 18 bases spanning the gap. The V gene's germline CDR1 is LNHDA and CDR2 SQIVND (reference sequence). This specimen comes from a study of blood T cell repertoires in COVID-19. Overall study context: From T cells, B-cell-depleted T cells, or PBMCs came the material, which was cDNA or gDNA.

Seattle-derived patients entered the study during active infection and were followed longitudinally. The sequence derives from a woman in her seventies with COVID-19, enrolled during active disease. This rearrangement joins TRBV19 to TRBJ2-2; TRBD1 might be the D (6 bases). Sequenced material: peripheral blood. CDR3 sequence: CASKPQGLDSGELFF. CDR3 sequence (DNA): TGTGCCAGTAAACCCCAGGGGCTGGATTCCGGGGAGCTGTTTTTT. The full variable domain, rest sourced from reference TRBV19 and TRBJ2-2, is DGGITQSPKYLFRKEGQNVTLSCEQNLNHDAMYWYRQDPGQGLRLIYYSQIVNDFQKGDIAEGYSVSREKKESFPLTVTSAQKNPTAFYLCASKPQGLDSGELFFGEGSRLTVL.